This T cell receptor beta chain was recorded in a study of regulatory T cells in long-lasting Graves disease (dated by TCRdb to the early 2020s). Some background on the complete study: In the newly diagnosed Graves' disease group, patients had been taking antithyroid drugs for less than 3 months. The study took place in China and was registered as a clinical trial. This study used TCR sequencing and RNA sequencing of peripheral blood to compare persistent Graves' disease patients against newly diagnosed Graves' disease patients. A total of around 35 samples underwent TCR sequencing, from about 13 patients with persistent Graves' disease and 20 or so patients with newly diagnosed Graves' disease. Beyond this particular receptor, the publication reports: The authors acknowledged the small sample size as a limitation that may reduce accuracy. A larger number of public clonotypes was shared among persistent patients (more than 2,500) than among newly diagnosed patients (more than 850). Sequencing and analysis were limited to the TCR beta chain. Peripheral blood alone was examined, since thyroid tissue, which constituted the primary lesion, could not be accessed. Preferential use of TRBV28, TRBJ1-2 and TRBJ2-5 was observed in persistent disease, whereas TRBV20-1 and TRBJ2-1 were favored in newly diagnosed disease. Persistent Graves' disease patients showed lower TCR Shannon entropy and fewer highly expanded clones than newly diagnosed patients, suggesting clonal expansion.

The library relied on multiplex PCR. TCRdb lists the instrument as Illumina HiSeq 4000. iRepertoire HTBI primers and Arm-PCR amplification of CDR3 regions were used to construct TCR beta libraries. Before sequencing, the PCR products went through gel purification. In the source study's methods: Across samples, 55 to 80 TRBV and 15 or so TRBJ segments were identified and used for gene usage analysis of CDR3 amino acid clonotypes. Filtered high-quality paired reads were merged into contigs using COPE and FqMerger. Contigs were aligned with BLAST to IMGT TRBV, TRBD and TRBJ reference genes, and CDR3 was defined per IMGT. Any clonotype with a frequency above 0.1% was classified as a highly expanded clone. Repertoire diversity was measured by Shannon entropy, and V-J evenness by the Gini coefficient. Public clonotypes were defined as clonotypes shared by more than one individual. TCRdb reworked the public reads: Q25 trimming with fastp, MiXCR clone assembly, productive beta chains retained. One record per CDR3 amino acid sequence lists the most common genes and DNA. TCRdb's processing, not the authors' own work, is the source of the V and J calls. Recorded for this sample are 450,000 to 650,000 distinct CDR3 sequences; about 16% of them occurred a single time. The top ten clonotypes cover approximately 25% of the sample.

Relative to germline, V is missing 6 bases and J is missing 1 base, with 9 bases of the junction outside any gene match. The CDR3 sequence holds 16 residues, the cysteine and phenylalanine included. The CDR3 DNA has 48 bases and is translated from base 1. Reading the label with the study, this specimen's time point is: newly diagnosed GD, antithyroid drugs for less than 3 months. For both TCR sequencing and RNA sequencing, RNA was extracted from PBMCs in TRIzol. The diagnosis of Graves' disease was made according to American Thyroid Association guidelines. Patients for the study were recruited at an endocrinology department in Xi'an, China. Each patient gave about 9.1 milliliters of peripheral blood, collected in an EDTA anticoagulant tube. Ficoll Paque Plus density gradient separation was used to isolate PBMCs, and no further T cell sorting was done. RNA quality was checked with an Agilent 2100 Bioanalyzer and agarose gel, and concentration with a NanoDrop 2000.

This clonotype turned up a few times. The antigen this receptor binds is unknown. There are no base qualities to consult, and no much larger clone falls within one base. In addition, the sample was reused for a study of T cells in Graves' hyperthyroidism and ophthalmopathy. The second paper states: Stable Graves' hyperthyroidism was defined as the absence of progression to ophthalmopathy over 18 months of follow-up. Hyperthyroidism patients were newly diagnosed, had a disease duration of under 2 months, and were aged 18 to 65 years. Exclusion was applied to patients with uncontrolled infections, other autoimmune diseases, pregnancy or lactation. Clinical symptoms, serum thyroxine and TRAb, thyroid ultrasound, and orbital computed tomography formed the basis for the diagnoses. A first-round RT-PCR of the TCR CDR3 used the HTBI primer set with the Qiagen OneStep RT-PCR kit. Most expanded thyroid clonotypes (frequency above 0.001) were also found in blood, which suggests that blood repertoires may mirror thyroid immune responses. Ophthalmopathy was separated from stable hyperthyroidism by a 13 V-J signature model, with 85% to 90% sensitivity and about 84% specificity obtained in cross-validation and 80%/75% obtained in testing. In validation, the model predicted progression to ophthalmopathy a median of about 5.9 months before onset, with over 60% sensitivity and nearly 75% specificity. To identify TCR V-J signatures that set the groups apart, the researchers used a discovery cohort of 100 patients, made up of some 41 with Graves' ophthalmopathy and 55 to 65 with stable Graves' hyperthyroidism. An independent validation cohort of around 19 hyperthyroidism patients and approximately 16 patients who later progressed to ophthalmopathy tested prospective prediction of ophthalmopathy. The 75 to 100 discovery patients were randomly divided into training and test sets at a 7:3 ratio. The study also compared thyroid tissue and blood T-cell repertoires from roughly six Graves' hyperthyroidism patients. Once sampling was done, hyperthyroidism patients were given methimazole at a starting dose of 30 mg daily, whereas ophthalmopathy patients were given high-dose intravenous methylprednisolone. Libraries were constructed in a second round of multiplex PCR, after which size selection and purification were carried out. The libraries were sequenced on an Illumina HiSeq2000 using paired-end 100 bp reads. SOAPnuke was used to process the raw data, removing reads that contained adapters or uncalled bases, had a mean Phred below 15, or lacked an exact match to the constant primer or identifier. High-quality paired reads were merged with COPE v1.2.5, and unique nucleotide sequences were defined as clonotypes. MiTCR v1.1 was used to align clonotypes to the IMGT TRBV, TRBD and TRBJ reference segments. Only V-J combinations with frequency above 0.0001, covering 99.2% of repertoires, were analysed. The TCS score was defined as F50 (clonal expansion) divided by E x V (chaos), with BLOSUM62-based TCRdist calculated between CDR3 peptides within each V-J. Welch's t-statistics and random forest reduced around 510 V-J features to around 14, which were used in a naive Bayes classifier (R e1071). Sample size was not statistically predetermined, and investigators were not blinded to group allocation. The paper describes TCR Vbeta CDR3 sequencing of about 140 peripheral blood samples, made up of roughly 40 ophthalmopathy patients, 70 to 75 hyperthyroidism patients and roughly 17 progressor patients.

The TCR was taken from a woman aged 40-65 years with Graves disease. Donor details come from another sample of the same person, matched by shared clones. This specimen was peripheral blood mononuclear cells (PBMCs), taken at new diagnosis, from a patient treated with antithyroid drugs. The rearrangement combines TRBV12-3 or TRBV12-4 with TRBJ2-1; TRBD1 matches 7 bases in the middle. DNA sequence: TGTGCCAGCAGACCCCCTACAGGGGAGTCCTACAATGAGCAGTTCTTC. This is translated as CASRPPTGESYNEQFF.